The 6 T cell receptor beta chains below come from one sample, sequenced in a study of blood T cells in healthy people across ages. PCR was performed a second time for about 6 to 11 cycles using a sample-barcoded 5' primer and a J-beta primer mix. TCRdb processed the 5' RACE reads anew with MiXCR; each CDR3 protein has one entry. The sample holds hundreds of thousands of distinct CDR3 sequences, about 42% seen once. The sequenced sample was blood. The receptor set was obtained from a man in his fifties or sixties in good health.

The V gene is TRBV29-1, the J gene TRBJ2-5; D may be TRBD2 (6 bases). The CDR3 sequence is 14 residues long. The V gene lost 2 bases and the J gene lost 6 bases, with 16 bases spanning the gap. The germline gives CDR1 SQVTM, CDR2 ANQGSEA. The CDR3, as DNA: TGCAGCGTTGAACGGGGAGGCCTGGGTCAGACCCAGTACTTC. Translation gives CSVERGGLGQTQYF.

The gene calls are TRBV5-6 and TRBJ1-2, with TRBD1 matching 7 bases. Unmatched junction bases numbered 9, after V lost 3 bases and J lost 4 bases. Germline V gene data show CDR1 as SGHDT and CDR2 as YYEEEE. This CDR3 comprises 15 residues. CDR3 in amino acids: CASSSGQQEFYGYTF. DNA of the CDR3: TGTGCCAGCAGCTCGGGACAGCAAGAATTCTATGGCTACACCTTC.

The genes are TRBV27 and TRBJ2-5; D is possibly TRBD1 or TRBD2 (5 bases each). TRBJ2-7 explains the end of the DNA better; the J call may be wrong. The germline V gene encodes CDR1 MNHEY and CDR2 SMNVEV (reference sequence). The CDR3 is made up of 14 amino acids. CDR3 nucleotides: TGTGCCAGCAGAACCGGGACCTTCACCTACGAGCAGTACTTC. This encodes CASRTGTFTYEQYF.

This chain uses TRBV7-2 with TRBJ2-7; 9 bases align to TRBD2. Germline V gene sequence: CDR1 SGHTA, CDR2 FQGNSA. The V segment lost 6 bases and the J segment 4 bases; nucleotides outside the gene matches: 16. This CDR3 is 17 amino acids long. CDR3: CASSLRLAVGGEYEQYF. The CDR3, as DNA: TGTGCCAGCAGTCTTAGACTAGCGGTCGGTGGTGAGTACGAGCAGTACTTC.

This clonotype showed up just once. The V call is TRBV20-1, the J call TRBJ2-7; TRBD1 might be the D (6 bases). The V gene's germline CDR1 is DFQATT and CDR2 SNEGSKA (reference sequence). V gave up 6 bases and J gave up 4 bases, with 16 bases separating them. The CDR3 consists of 13 residues. The CDR3 here is CSAEWGQKYEQYF. The CDR3 DNA follows: TGCAGTGCCGAATGGGGACAAAAATACGAGCAGTACTTC.

The J gene is TRBJ2-3, the V gene TRBV2; D is undetermined. Germline V gives CDR1 SNHLY, CDR2 FYNNEI. This CDR3 has 14 residues. V was cut by 4 bases and J by 2 bases, with 10 bases left in between. In nucleotides, the CDR3 is TGTGCCAGCAGTGTGTTGAGGAACACAGATACGCAGTATTTT. This translates into CASSVLRNTDTQYF.